The 13 T cell receptor beta chains reported below all come from one sample, sequenced in a study of blood T cell repertoires in COVID-19. The assay was immunoSEQ multiplex PCR, and TCRdb's table has in-frame clones only and misses some. This table holds about 110,000 clones, about four fifths found once. Sequencing was carried out using peripheral blood. The receptor set was obtained from a woman in her seventies with acute or convalescent COVID-19.

The V call is TRBV16, the J call TRBJ2-1; no definite D call. With 1 base removed from V and 8 bases from J, the gap between germline ends came to 18 bases. Germline CDR1 KGHSY, CDR2 FQNENV. The CDR3 consists of 16 residues. The CDR3 nucleotides read TGTGCCAGCAGCCAATGGAATAGTATTTCGGGTGATGAGCAGTTCTTC. It codes for CASSQWNSISGDEQFF.

This sequence joins TRBV12-3 or TRBV12-4 and TRBJ2-3; D ambiguous. V gave up 4 bases and J gave up 8 bases, with 10 bases separating them. The CDR3 totals 12 residues. CDR3 loop: CASSSQVGTQYF. In DNA, the CDR3 is TGTGCCAGCAGTTCCCAGGTCGGTACGCAGTATTTT.

The V and J genes are TRBV7-2 and TRBJ1-1; the D is unclear. Trimming removed 1 base at V and 6 bases at J, with 12 bases between. The CDR3 runs 14 residues. CDR1 and CDR2 (germline): SGHTA, FQGNSA. The CDR3 loop reads CASSLGGLNPEAFF. In nucleotides, the CDR3 is TGTGCCAGCAGCTTAGGAGGGCTGAATCCTGAAGCTTTCTTT.

This chain uses TRBV7-3 with TRBJ1-2; the match to TRBD1 covers 8 bases. CDR3 length: 15 amino acids. V gave up 0 bases and J gave up 8 bases; unmatched junction bases: 8. From germline, CDR1 is SGHTA and CDR2 FQGTGA. This chain's CDR3 is CASSLTRGTGSGYTF. The CDR3 coding sequence is TGTGCCAGCAGCTTAACTCGTGGGACAGGCAGCGGCTACACCTTC.

This clone was seen at least ten times. The V call is TRBV10-1, the J call TRBJ2-7, with 10 bases identical to TRBD2. The V segment lost 2 bases and the J segment 2 bases; nucleotides outside the gene matches: 3. Germline V gives CDR1 WNHNN, CDR2 SYGVQD (reference sequence). The CDR3 is made up of 15 amino acids. The CDR3 region is CASSEASGSPYEQYF. CDR3 nucleotide sequence: TGCGCCAGCAGTGAGGCTAGCGGGAGCCCCTACGAGCAGTACTTC.

The chain has TRBV28 and TRBJ1-6; 9 nucleotides align to TRBD1. The CDR3 spans 15 residues. The V gene's germline CDR1 is MDHEN and CDR2 SYDVKM. V lost 4 bases to trimming and J lost 4 bases; unmatched junction nucleotides: 2. The CDR3 spells CASSWTGAYNSPLHF. The CDR3 nucleotides read TGTGCCAGCAGTTGGACAGGGGCTTATAATTCACCCCTCCACTTT.

The V call is TRBV7-2, the J call TRBJ2-7; D possibly corresponds to TRBD1 (7 bases). Trimming left V 3 bases short and J 0 bases short, with 12 bases between. Germline CDR1 SGHTA, CDR2 FQGNSA. This CDR3 comprises 15 residues. The CDR3 DNA reads as TGTGCCAGCAGCTTTTGGCAGGGGGGCTCCTACGAGCAGTACGTC. It is translated as CASSFWQGGSYEQYV.

The V call is TRBV5-8, the J call TRBJ2-5; a possible D gene is TRBD2 (5 bases). From germline, CDR1 is SGHTS and CDR2 YDEGEE. The germline V and J ends were trimmed by 0 bases and 5 bases, with 8 bases remaining between them. CDR3 length: 13 residues. The DNA for the CDR3 is TGTGCCAGCAGCTTGGTTTGGAGGGAGACCCAGTACTTC. This gives the protein CASSLVWRETQYF.

The chain carries TRBV27 and TRBJ1-5; 9 bases map to TRBD1. Per the germline V gene, CDR1 is MNHEY and CDR2 is SMNVEV (reference sequence). The CDR3 has 15 amino acids. The junction had 6 bases not matched to a gene; V was cut back by 5 bases and J by 4 bases. For the CDR3, the DNA is TGTGCCAGCAGTATGGGACAGGGAGGTAATCAGCCCCAGCATTTT. Translating gives CASSMGQGGNQPQHF.

The chain employs TRBV6-2 or TRBV6-3 and TRBJ2-2; 9 bases are a match to TRBD1. The length of the CDR3 is 15 residues. The ends lost 5 bases at V and 3 bases at J; junction bases unmatched: 4. In germline, CDR1 is MNHEY, CDR2 SVGEGT. CDR3 DNA: TGTGCCAGCAGTACCGGGACAGGGTACACCGGGGAGCTGTTTTTT. It specifies CASSTGTGYTGELFF.

The chain carries TRBV19 and TRBJ1-1, with 7 bases that match TRBD1. The CDR3 runs to 13 residues. J gave up 0 bases and V 9 bases, and 4 bases lay outside the gene matches. Germline values: CDR1 LNHDA, CDR2 SQIVND (reference sequence). The CDR3 DNA follows: TGTGCCAGCACAGGGGTCTTGAACACTGAAGCTTTCTTT. Protein product: CASTGVLNTEAFF.

CDR3 region: CASSPQAGGWHTGELFF. The DNA of the CDR3 is TGTGCCAGCAGCCCCCAAGCGGGGGGGTGGCACACCGGGGAGCTGTTTTTT. The V and J genes are TRBV9 and TRBJ2-2; 10 bases align to TRBD2. The J segment lost 3 bases and the V segment lost 4 bases, leaving 9 bases of the junction unmatched. Looked up from germline, CDR1 is SGDLS and CDR2 is YYNGEE. This CDR3 has 17 residues.

V and J are TRBV5-4 and TRBJ2-5; maybe TRBD2 (6 bases). V was pared by 4 bases and J by 2 bases, with 18 bases between. Germline V CDR1 and CDR2: SGHNT, YYREEE (reference sequence). This CDR3 comprises 16 residues. This CDR3 reads CASSQKRATVQETQYF. The CDR3 DNA is TGTGCCAGCAGCCAGAAGCGGGCGACCGTGCAAGAGACCCAGTACTTC.